A selection of T cell receptor beta chains follows, all from one sample in a study of blood T cells in healthy people across ages. From the 5' RACE reads, TCRdb called clonotypes with MiXCR, one entry per CDR3 protein. The sample shows 700,000 to 950,000 distinct CDR3 sequences, approximately 39% of them seen only once. Sequences were obtained from blood. Every receptor here comes from a woman aged 55-69 years in good health. Each CDR3 is given with its conserved first and last residue. The D gene is left open where the match is weak. Not every row has a clone size; where given, it reads once, few, many or a size class.

j_call d_call clone_size v_call cdr3_aa cdr3_nt
TRBJ2-7 TRBD1 - TRBV7-2 CASNLVGGSDEQYF TGTGCCAGCAACTTAGTAGGGGGCTCCGACGAGCAGTACTTC
TRBJ1-2 - - TRBV4-1 CASSQAAGGYTF TGCGCCAGCAGCCAAGCCGCGGGTGGCTACACCTTC
TRBJ2-5 - many TRBV11-2 CASSLSEGLETQYF TGTGCCAGCAGCTTGTCGGAGGGGCTAGAGACCCAGTACTTC
TRBJ1-1 TRBD1 few TRBV7-3 CASSLGTGMNTEAFF TGTGCCAGCAGCTTAGGGACAGGGATGAACACTGAAGCTTTCTTT
TRBJ1-1 - - TRBV6-2/TRBV6-3 CASSYHKNTEAFF TGTGCCAGCAGCTATCATAAGAACACTGAAGCTTTCTTT
TRBJ2-3 - - TRBV5-1 CASSPALTDTQYF TGCGCCAGCAGCCCGGCTTTGACAGATACGCAGTATTTT
TRBJ2-3 - - TRBV9 CASSVGTPLTDTQYF TGTGCCAGCAGCGTAGGGACCCCGCTCACAGATACGCAGTATTTT
TRBJ1-4 - - TRBV20-1 CSATGLGTDRPRNEKLFF TGCAGTGCTACGGGCCTCGGGACGGACCGACCTCGGAATGAAAAACTGTTTTTT
TRBJ1-2 - few TRBV5-4 CASSFEELLNYGYTF TGTGCCAGCAGCTTCGAAGAGCTTCTTAACTATGGCTACACCTTC
TRBJ1-5 TRBD1 - TRBV7-2 CASSVSGTGVGQPQHF TGTGCCAGCAGCGTTTCCGGGACAGGGGTCGGTCAGCCCCAGCATTTT
TRBJ2-1 TRBD2 - TRBV7-2 CASSLALAGAGSYNEQFF TGTGCCAGCAGCTTAGCTCTAGCGGGAGCGGGGTCCTACAATGAGCAGTTCTTC
TRBJ1-6 - - TRBV25-1 CASSESGFYNSPLHF TGTGCCAGCAGTGAATCTGGGTTTTATAATTCACCCCTCCACTTT
TRBJ2-1 TRBD2 few TRBV27 CASSSPRTSGNEQFF TGTGCCAGCAGTTCTCCACGGACTAGCGGGAATGAGCAGTTCTTC
TRBJ2-1 TRBD2 - TRBV20-1 CSAPTSGKAYNEQFF TGCAGTGCTCCTACTAGCGGGAAAGCCTACAATGAGCAGTTCTTC
TRBJ2-5 - - TRBV11-2 CTCSLELGGSRTQYF TGTACCTGCAGCTTAGAACTTGGCGGAAGCCGGACCCAGTACTTC
TRBJ2-3 TRBD2 - TRBV29-1 CSVVPLAGAFTDTQYF TGCAGCGTTGTTCCCCTAGCGGGAGCTTTCACCGATACGCAGTATTTT
TRBJ2-3 - - TRBV29-1 CSAGRGTDAQYF TGCAGCGCGGGACGTGGCACAGATGCGCAGTATTTT
TRBJ2-7 TRBD1 few TRBV5-1 CASGWTGNSYEQYF TGCGCCAGCGGGTGGACAGGAAACTCCTACGAGCAGTACTTC
TRBJ2-7 - - TRBV9 CASSAPGTYNEQYF TGTGCCAGCAGCGCCCCCGGGACCTACAATGAGCAGTACTTC
TRBJ2-3 TRBD1 once TRBV2 CASSEGGTVDTQYF TGTGCCAGCAGTGAAGGTGGGACAGTTGATACGCAGTATTTT
TRBJ2-3 - - TRBV27 CASSLSIGPWGTDTQYF TGTGCCAGCAGTTTATCGATAGGTCCCTGGGGCACAGATACGCAGTATTTT
TRBJ2-5 TRBD1 - TRBV29-1 CSVVPGTEALGTQYF TGCAGCGTTGTCCCCGGGACAGAAGCGTTAGGGACCCAGTACTTC
TRBJ2-7 - - TRBV7-2 CASSLRHPTYEQYF TGTGCCAGCAGCTTAAGACACCCGACCTACGAGCAGTACTTC
TRBJ1-6 TRBD1 - TRBV11-2 CASSKATGGGWYSPLHF TGTGCCAGCAGCAAGGCAACAGGGGGGGGTTGGTATTCACCCCTCCACTTT
TRBJ1-1 TRBD1 many TRBV20-1 CSEGTGPTEAFF TGCAGTGAAGGGACAGGACCCACTGAAGCTTTCTTT
TRBJ2-1 TRBD2 - TRBV7-2 CASSRTSGIYNEQFF TGTGCCAGCAGCCGGACTAGCGGGATATACAATGAGCAGTTCTTC
TRBJ2-7 TRBD2 few TRBV5-6 CASSNWHAGGSYEQYF TGTGCCAGCAGCAATTGGCACGCGGGAGGGTCCTACGAGCAGTACTTC
TRBJ2-2 - - TRBV3-1 CASSQDLRAANTGELFF TGTGCCAGCAGCCAAGATCTGAGGGCGGCGAACACCGGGGAGCTGTTTTTT
TRBJ2-5 TRBD2 - TRBV5-1 CASSFGLAGGVRETQYF TGCGCCAGCAGCTTCGGACTAGCGGGAGGGGTGAGGGAGACCCAGTACTTC
TRBJ1-2 TRBD1 - TRBV20-1 CSARSTGQGKFGYTF TGCAGTGCTAGAAGTACGGGACAGGGCAAGTTTGGCTACACCTTC
TRBJ2-5 - - TRBV7-9 CASSYRDADQYF TGTGCCAGCAGCTATCGAGATGCAGACCAGTACTTC
TRBJ1-1 TRBD1 - TRBV12-3/TRBV12-4 CASSFQGAGTEAFF TGTGCCAGCAGTTTTCAGGGGGCCGGCACTGAAGCTTTCTTT
TRBJ2-3 TRBD2 - TRBV28 CASYLAGSADTQYF TGTGCCAGTTATTTAGCGGGGTCGGCAGATACGCAGTATTTT
TRBJ1-1 TRBD1 few TRBV5-1 CASSGRQGMGTEAFF TGCGCCAGCAGCGGACGACAGGGGATGGGCACTGAAGCTTTCTTT
TRBJ1-2 - - TRBV6-6 CASSPKNWALGGYTF TGTGCCAGCAGTCCGAAGAACTGGGCTTTGGGAGGCTACACCTTC
TRBJ2-3 TRBD2 few TRBV4-1 CASSEVGLAGSTQYF TGCGCCAGCAGCGAGGTGGGGCTAGCGGGGTCTACGCAGTATTTT
TRBJ1-2 TRBD1 - TRBV20-1 CSAKGQGAPDYGYTF TGCAGTGCTAAGGGACAGGGGGCGCCGGACTATGGCTACACCTTC
TRBJ2-5 - - TRBV12-3/TRBV12-4 CASSLFGNEQYF TGTGCCAGCAGTCTCTTCGGCAATGAGCAGTACTTC
TRBJ2-2 TRBD1 - TRBV27 CASTIRGLGTGELFF TGTGCCAGCACAATAAGGGGGCTCGGCACCGGGGAGCTGTTTTTT
TRBJ1-1 TRBD1 - TRBV7-3 CASSPGTGLGTEAFF TGTGCCAGCAGCCCAGGGACAGGCCTCGGCACTGAAGCTTTCTTT
TRBJ2-5 - many TRBV6-2/TRBV6-3 CASSDRGVPETQYF TGTGCCAGCAGTGACAGAGGGGTTCCTGAGACCCAGTACTTC
TRBJ1-4 - - TRBV28 CASSTVPRNEKLFF TGTGCCAGCAGCACCGTCCCCCGAAATGAAAAACTGTTTTTT
TRBJ1-2 - many TRBV29-1 CSVAVTPTNYGYTF TGCAGCGTTGCTGTTACACCAACAAACTATGGCTACACCTTC
TRBJ2-5 TRBD2 - TRBV5-6 CASSLILAGRGTQYF TGTGCCAGCAGCTTGATCCTAGCGGGGAGAGGGACCCAGTACTTC
TRBJ1-4 TRBD1 once TRBV6-1 CASSEETGAGTNEKLFF TGTGCCAGCAGTGAGGAAACAGGGGCCGGTACTAATGAAAAACTGTTTTTT
TRBJ1-4 - few TRBV20-1 CSANTGVNEKLFF TGCAGTGCCAACACGGGAGTTAATGAAAAACTGTTTTTT
TRBJ2-3 TRBD2 few TRBV20-1 CSASQAGRAGTDTQYF TGCAGTGCTAGTCAGGCCGGGAGGGCCGGCACAGATACGCAGTATTTT
TRBJ1-2 - - TRBV13 CASSPDTTGWGYGYTF TGTGCCAGCAGCCCGGACACGACCGGATGGGGCTATGGCTACACCTTC
TRBJ2-2 TRBD1 - TRBV9 CASSEGTGNTGELFF TGTGCCAGCAGCGAGGGGACAGGAAACACCGGGGAGCTGTTTTTT